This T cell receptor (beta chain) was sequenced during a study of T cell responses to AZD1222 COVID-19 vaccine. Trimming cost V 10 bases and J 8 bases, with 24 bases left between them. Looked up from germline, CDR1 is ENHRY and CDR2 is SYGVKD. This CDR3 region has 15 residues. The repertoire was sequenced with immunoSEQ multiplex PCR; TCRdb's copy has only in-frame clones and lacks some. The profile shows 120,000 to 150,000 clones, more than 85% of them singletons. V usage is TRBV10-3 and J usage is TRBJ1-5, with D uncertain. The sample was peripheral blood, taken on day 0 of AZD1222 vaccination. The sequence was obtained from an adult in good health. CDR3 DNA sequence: TGTGCCAGAAGGACCAGCCCCGACCCTCCGAAGCCCCAGCATTTT. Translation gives CARRTSPDPPKPQHF.